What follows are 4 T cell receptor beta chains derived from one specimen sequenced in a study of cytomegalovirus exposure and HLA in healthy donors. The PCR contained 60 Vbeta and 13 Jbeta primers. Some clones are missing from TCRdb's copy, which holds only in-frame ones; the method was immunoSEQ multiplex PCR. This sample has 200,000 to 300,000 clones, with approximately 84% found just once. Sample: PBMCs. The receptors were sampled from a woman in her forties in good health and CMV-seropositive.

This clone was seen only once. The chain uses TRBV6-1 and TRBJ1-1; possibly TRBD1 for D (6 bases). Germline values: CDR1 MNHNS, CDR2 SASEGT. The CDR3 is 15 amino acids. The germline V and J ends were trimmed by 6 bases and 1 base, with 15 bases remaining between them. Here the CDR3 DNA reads TGTGCCAGCAGGCCCCCGGGACAACCGAACACTGAAGCTTTCTTT. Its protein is CASRPPGQPNTEAFF.

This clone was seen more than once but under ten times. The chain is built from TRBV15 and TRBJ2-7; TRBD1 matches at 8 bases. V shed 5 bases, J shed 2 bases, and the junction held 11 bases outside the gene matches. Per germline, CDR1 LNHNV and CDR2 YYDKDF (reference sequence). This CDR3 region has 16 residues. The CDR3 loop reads CATSPRAPQGAYEQYF. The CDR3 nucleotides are TGTGCCACCAGCCCCCGGGCCCCACAGGGGGCCTACGAGCAGTACTTC. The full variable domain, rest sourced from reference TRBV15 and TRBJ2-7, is DAMVIQNPRYQVTQFGKPVTLSCSQTLNHNVMYWYQQKSSQAPKLLFHYYDKDFNNEADTPDNFQSRRPNTSFCFLDIRSPGLGDTAMYLCATSPRAPQGAYEQYFGPGTRLTVT.

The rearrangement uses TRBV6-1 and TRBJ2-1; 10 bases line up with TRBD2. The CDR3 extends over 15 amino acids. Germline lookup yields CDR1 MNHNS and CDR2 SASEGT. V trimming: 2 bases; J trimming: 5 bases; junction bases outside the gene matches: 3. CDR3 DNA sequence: TGTGCCAGCAGTGAAATCGGACTAGCGGACAATGAGCAGTTCTTC. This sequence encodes CASSEIGLADNEQFF.

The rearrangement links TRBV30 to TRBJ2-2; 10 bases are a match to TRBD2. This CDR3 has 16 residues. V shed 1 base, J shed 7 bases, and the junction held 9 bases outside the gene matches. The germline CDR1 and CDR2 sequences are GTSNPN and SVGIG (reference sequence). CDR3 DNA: TGTGCCTGGAGTGGCCCAGCGGGAGGGCAAGGCGGGGAGCTGTTTTTT. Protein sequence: CAWSGPAGGQGGELFF.